Presented here are 21 T cell receptor beta chains from one specimen sequenced in a study of cytomegalovirus exposure and HLA in healthy donors. This PCR relied on a set of 60 Vbeta primers and 13 Jbeta primers. The table came from immunoSEQ multiplex PCR; TCRdb's copy has only in-frame clones and leaves some out. Of under 200,000 clones listed, roughly 80% were seen once; the top ten hold roughly 1.9%. The material sequenced was PBMCs. These receptors originate from a human donor in good health.

The rearrangement joins TRBV13 to TRBJ1-4; weak D call: TRBD1 (5 bases). The CDR3 runs to 15 residues. The germline V and J ends were trimmed by 1 base and 3 bases, with 9 bases remaining between them. Germline assignment: CDR1 PRHDT and CDR2 FYEKMQ (reference sequence). The CDR3 here is CASSLVPGSNEKLFF. CDR3 bases: TGTGCCAGCAGCTTAGTACCAGGGTCTAATGAAAAACTGTTTTTT.

The chain joins TRBV4-1 to TRBJ2-5; 7 nucleotides agree with TRBD2. CDR3 length: 12 residues. CDR1 and CDR2 (germline): MGHRA, YSYEKL. With V trimmed by 1 base and J by 7 bases, 0 bases remained unmatched. CDR3 sequence (DNA): TGCGCCAGCAGCCAAGCGGGGGGGACCCAGTACTTC. It codes for CASSQAGGTQYF.

This clone was recorded only once. At one boundary the junction diverges from the germline segment, which might be a read error. V usage is TRBV7-7 and J usage is TRBJ2-3, with D possibly TRBD1 on 6 matching bases. Looked up from germline, CDR1 is SSHAT and CDR2 is FNYEAQ (reference sequence). This CDR3 spans 17 amino acids. The CDR3 nucleotides are TGTGCTAGCAGCCCCGGAGGACAGACTTTTAGCACAGATACGCAGTATTTT. This sequence encodes CASSPGGQTFSTDTQYF.

The chain carries TRBV4-1 and TRBJ1-2; 10 bases are a match to TRBD1. The germline V gene encodes CDR1 MGHRA and CDR2 YSYEKL. The CDR3 sequence is 17 residues long. V shed 5 bases, J shed 7 bases, and the junction held 16 bases outside the gene matches. Here the CDR3 DNA reads TGCGCCAGCAGCTCGCTGGAGGGGGACAGGGGAGTAGCTGGCTACACCTTC. It yields the protein CASSSLEGDRGVAGYTF.

V gene TRBV10-3 combines with J gene TRBJ2-2; D remains unclear. CDR3 length: 15 amino acids. Per germline, CDR1 ENHRY and CDR2 SYGVKD. The V end was cut by 4 bases, the J end by 1 base, with 10 bases between. This CDR3 is CAISAPQQNTGELFF. The CDR3 DNA reads TGTGCCATCAGTGCCCCACAGCAGAACACCGGGGAGCTGTTTTTT.

The V and J genes are TRBV14 and TRBJ1-6, with 9 bases aligning to TRBD1. The CDR3 totals 14 residues. Germline V lookup: CDR1 SGHDN, CDR2 FVKESK. The trim removed 7 bases at V and 6 bases at J, leaving 4 bases unmatched. CDR3 in amino acids: CASTGQGPNSPLHF. Here the CDR3 DNA reads TGTGCCAGCACCGGACAGGGGCCTAATTCACCCCTCCACTTT.

The chain uses TRBV4-1 and TRBJ2-7; D is possibly TRBD2 (6 bases). The CDR3 length is 16 residues. The germline V gene encodes CDR1 MGHRA and CDR2 YSYEKL. Trimming cost V 1 base and J 2 bases, with 15 bases left between them. CDR3 region: CASSQARGPGAYEQYF. In DNA, the CDR3 is TGCGCCAGCAGCCAAGCCCGGGGCCCGGGAGCCTACGAGCAGTACTTC.

This clone came up once. The V gene is TRBV6-5, the J gene TRBJ2-1, with D tentatively TRBD2 (7 bases). The CDR3 contains 14 residues. Trimming took 2 bases from V and 9 from J, leaving 14 bases between them. Germline V gene sequence: CDR1 MNHEY, CDR2 SVGAGI. CDR3 bases: TGTGCCAGCAGTTACGCCCCGGGGGGCGGTGAGCAGTTCTTC. Translated: CASSYAPGGGEQFF.

As concerns this clone: A junction boundary mismatches the germline segment, possibly from a read error. The chain couples TRBV7-2 to TRBJ2-7; a possible D gene is TRBD2 (5 bases). The germline V gene encodes CDR1 SGHTA and CDR2 FQGNSA. CDR3 length equals 13 residues. The CDR3 region is CASSLALAGPRNF. The CDR3 bases are TGTGCCAGCAGCTTAGCCCTCGCGGGCCCCCGTAACTTC.

The J gene is TRBJ1-4, the V gene TRBV2; TRBD1 is a possible D gene (5 bases). There are 15 residues in the CDR3. Trimming shortened V by 0 bases and J by 2 bases, and 7 bases separated the two germline ends. CDR1 SNHLY and CDR2 FYNNEI come from the germline V gene. As DNA, the CDR3 is TGTGCCAGCAGTGAAGCCGGGGGGACTAATGAAAAACTGTTTTTT. It translates to CASSEAGGTNEKLFF. Together with reference TRBV2 and TRBJ1-4, the CDR3 gives the full variable domain: EPEVTQTPSHQVTQMGQEVILRCVPISNHLYFYWYRQILGQKVEFLVSFYNNEISEKSEIFDDQFSVERPDGSNFTLKIRSTKLEDSAMYFCASSEAGGTNEKLFFGSGTQLSVL.

The chain joins TRBV2 to TRBJ1-2, with D uncertain. The V gene lost 0 bases and the J gene lost 5 bases, with 10 bases spanning the gap. Germline assignment: CDR1 SNHLY and CDR2 FYNNEI. The CDR3 length is 14 residues. Written as DNA, the CDR3 is TGTGCCAGCAGTGAAGCGCGGGAAGGGTATGGCTACACCTTC. It codes for CASSEAREGYGYTF. Complete variable domain (other parts from reference TRBV2 and TRBJ1-2): EPEVTQTPSHQVTQMGQEVILRCVPISNHLYFYWYRQILGQKVEFLVSFYNNEISEKSEIFDDQFSVERPDGSNFTLKIRSTKLEDSAMYFCASSEAREGYGYTFGSGTRLTVV.

J is TRBJ1-3 and V is TRBV7-2, with no clear D. V was clipped by 4 bases and J by 2 bases, with 6 bases between them. Germline CDR1 SGHTA, CDR2 FQGNSA. The CDR3 extends over 13 amino acids. Written as DNA, the CDR3 is TGTGCCAGCAGCTCTCGTACTGGAAACACCATATATTTT. Translation gives CASSSRTGNTIYF.

This chain links TRBV7-2 with TRBJ1-1; D unresolved. The CDR3 consists of 14 residues. V was clipped by 1 base and J by 1 base, with 7 bases between them. The germline V gene encodes CDR1 SGHTA and CDR2 FQGNSA. CDR3 in amino acids: CASSLEPGNTEAFF. The CDR3, as DNA: TGTGCCAGCAGCTTAGAGCCGGGGAACACTGAAGCTTTCTTT.

The CDR3 nucleotides read TGCGCCAGCAGCCAAGCGGGGGGGGTCACCGGGGAGCTGTTTTTT. Its protein product is CASSQAGGVTGELFF. V usage is TRBV4-3 and J usage is TRBJ2-2, with TRBD2 identical over 8 bases. Trimming took 1 base from V and 4 from J; bases not matched to a gene: 2. The germline gives CDR1 LGHNA, CDR2 YSLEER. This CDR3 has 15 residues.

This rearrangement joins TRBV15 to TRBJ2-3, with 8 bases aligning to TRBD2. The CDR3 extends over 15 amino acids. Unmatched junction bases numbered 4, after V lost 2 bases and J lost 3 bases. The germline gives CDR1 LNHNV, CDR2 YYDKDF (reference sequence). The CDR3 region is CATSRNGGATDTQYF. CDR3 sequence (DNA): TGTGCCACCAGCAGAAACGGGGGGGCGACAGATACGCAGTATTTT.

The rearrangement uses TRBV7-6 and TRBJ1-1; TRBD1 matches 12 bases. This CDR3 region has 15 residues. V lost 4 bases to trimming and J lost 3 bases; unmatched junction nucleotides: 3. Germline values: CDR1 SGHVS, CDR2 FNYEAQ. DNA for the CDR3: TGTGCCAGCAGCTGGGACAGGGGGCATCACACTGAAGCTTTCTTT. Amino acid sequence: CASSWDRGHHTEAFF.

This chain links TRBV15 with TRBJ2-1, with 9 bases aligning to TRBD2. Germline CDR1 reads LNHNV; CDR2 reads YYDKDF (reference sequence). V shed 6 bases, J shed 8 bases, and the junction held 14 bases outside the gene matches. CDR3 length: 16 amino acids. The CDR3 reads CATRSERRGGLYEQFF. The CDR3 DNA is TGTGCCACCAGGTCAGAACGGCGGGGGGGCTTATATGAGCAGTTCTTC.

The rearrangement joins TRBV5-6 to TRBJ2-1; no firm D call. The V end was cut by 0 bases, the J end by 6 bases, with 4 bases between. CDR3 length equals 12 residues. Germline lookup yields CDR1 SGHDT and CDR2 YYEEEE. CDR3 region: CASSLGSNEQFF. CDR3 coding DNA: TGTGCCAGCAGCTTGGGTAGCAATGAGCAGTTCTTC.

The chain links TRBV6-4 to TRBJ2-2; D possibly corresponds to TRBD2 (7 bases). This CDR3 is built from 15 residues. Per the germline V gene, CDR1 is MRHNA and CDR2 is SNTAGT. The V and J ends lost 10 bases and 5 bases respectively, with 20 bases between them. The CDR3 region is CATPLGGRRTGELFF. CDR3 sequence (DNA): TGTGCCACCCCCCTCGGGGGGCGAAGGACCGGGGAGCTGTTTTTT.

The chain joins TRBV7-2 to TRBJ1-3; D gene unclear. Germline loops: CDR1 SGHTA, CDR2 FQGNSA. V was trimmed by 4 bases and J by 2 bases, leaving 18 bases between them. CDR3 length: 17 amino acids. CDR3 in amino acids: CASSYSWTGNTGNTIYF. As DNA, the CDR3 is TGTGCCAGCAGCTACTCCTGGACGGGAAACACTGGAAACACCATATATTTT.

This chain joins TRBV25-1 and TRBJ2-1; D is possibly TRBD1 (6 bases). CDR3 length equals 16 residues. V was pared by 1 base and J by 0 bases, with 10 bases between. In germline, CDR1 is MGHDK, CDR2 SYGVNS. The CDR3 loop reads CASSESGQSSYNEQFF. The CDR3 DNA reads as TGTGCCAGCAGTGAATCAGGACAGAGCTCCTACAATGAGCAGTTCTTC.